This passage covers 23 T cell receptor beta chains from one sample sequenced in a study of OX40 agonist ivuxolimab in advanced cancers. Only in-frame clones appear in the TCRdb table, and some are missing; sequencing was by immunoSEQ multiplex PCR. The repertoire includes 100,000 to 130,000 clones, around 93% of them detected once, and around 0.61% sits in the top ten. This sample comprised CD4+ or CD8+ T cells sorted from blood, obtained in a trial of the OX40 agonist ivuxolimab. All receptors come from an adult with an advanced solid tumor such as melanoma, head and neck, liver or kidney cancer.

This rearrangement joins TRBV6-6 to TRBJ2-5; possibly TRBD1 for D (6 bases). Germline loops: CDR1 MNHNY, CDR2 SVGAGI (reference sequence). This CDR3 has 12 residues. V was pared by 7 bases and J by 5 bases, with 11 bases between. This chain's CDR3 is CASTTGQETQYF. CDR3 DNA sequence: TGTGCCAGCACAACAGGGCAGGAGACCCAGTACTTC.

CDR3: CASSPGTGSLTLYGYTF. The CDR3 DNA sequence: TGTGCCAGTAGTCCCGGGACAGGGTCACTGACTTTATATGGCTACACCTTC. The chain is built from TRBV19 and TRBJ1-2, with 9 bases lining up with TRBD1. The CDR3 covers 17 residues. The V gene's germline CDR1 is LNHDA and CDR2 SQIVND (reference sequence). The V segment lost 5 bases and the J segment 5 bases; nucleotides outside the gene matches: 15.

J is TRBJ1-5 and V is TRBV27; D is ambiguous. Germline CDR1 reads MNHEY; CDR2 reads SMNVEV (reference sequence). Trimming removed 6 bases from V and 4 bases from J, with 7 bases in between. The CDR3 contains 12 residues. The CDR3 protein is CASRDRNQPQHF. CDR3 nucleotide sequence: TGTGCCAGCAGGGATAGAAATCAGCCCCAGCATTTT.

Written as DNA, the CDR3 is TGCGCCAGCAGCTTGGGCCTAGCGGGAGGATTCCCCTACGAGCAGTACTTC. Its protein is CASSLGLAGGFPYEQYF. J is TRBJ2-7 and V is TRBV5-1; 11 nucleotides line up with TRBD2. The CDR3 runs to 17 residues. Germline V gene lookup returns CDR1 SGHRS and CDR2 YFSETQ. After removal of 0 bases from V and 2 bases from J, the junction contained 7 bases not matched to a gene.

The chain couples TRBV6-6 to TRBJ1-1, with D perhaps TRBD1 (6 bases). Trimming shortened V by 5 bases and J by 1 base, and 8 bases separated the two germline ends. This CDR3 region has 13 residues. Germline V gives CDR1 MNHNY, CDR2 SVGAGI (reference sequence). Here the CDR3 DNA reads TGTGCCAGCAGTCAACAGGGGAACACTGAAGCTTTCTTT. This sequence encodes CASSQQGNTEAFF.

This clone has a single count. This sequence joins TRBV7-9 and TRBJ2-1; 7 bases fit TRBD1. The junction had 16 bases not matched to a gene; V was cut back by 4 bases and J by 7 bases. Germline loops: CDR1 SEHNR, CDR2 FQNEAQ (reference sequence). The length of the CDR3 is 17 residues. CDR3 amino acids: CASSSITGAALGNEQFF. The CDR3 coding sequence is TGTGCCAGCAGCTCCATTACAGGGGCCGCGCTAGGGAATGAGCAGTTCTTC.

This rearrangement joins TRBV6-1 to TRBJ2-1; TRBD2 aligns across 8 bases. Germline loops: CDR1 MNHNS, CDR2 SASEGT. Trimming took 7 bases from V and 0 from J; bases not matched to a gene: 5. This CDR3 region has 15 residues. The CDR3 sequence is CASISGASSYNEQFF. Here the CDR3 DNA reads TGTGCCAGCATTAGCGGGGCCAGCTCCTACAATGAGCAGTTCTTC.

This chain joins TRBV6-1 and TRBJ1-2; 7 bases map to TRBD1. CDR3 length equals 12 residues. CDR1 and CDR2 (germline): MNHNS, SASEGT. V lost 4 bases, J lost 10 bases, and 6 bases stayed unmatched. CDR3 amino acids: CASSVLTGYYTF. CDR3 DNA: TGTGCCAGCAGTGTCTTGACAGGGTACTACACCTTC.

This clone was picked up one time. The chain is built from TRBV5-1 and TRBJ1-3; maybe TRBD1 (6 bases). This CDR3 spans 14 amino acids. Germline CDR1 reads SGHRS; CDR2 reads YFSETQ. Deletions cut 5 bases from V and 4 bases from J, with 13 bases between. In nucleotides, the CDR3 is TGCGCCAGCAGAACAGGGTTTGGAGGAAACACCATATATTTT. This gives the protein CASRTGFGGNTIYF.

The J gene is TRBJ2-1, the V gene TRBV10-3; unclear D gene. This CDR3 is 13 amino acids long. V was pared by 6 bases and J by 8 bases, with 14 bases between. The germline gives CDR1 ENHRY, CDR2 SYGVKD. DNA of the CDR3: TGTGCCATCAGCCCGAGGATAGTCTATGAGCAGTTCTTC. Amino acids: CAISPRIVYEQFF.

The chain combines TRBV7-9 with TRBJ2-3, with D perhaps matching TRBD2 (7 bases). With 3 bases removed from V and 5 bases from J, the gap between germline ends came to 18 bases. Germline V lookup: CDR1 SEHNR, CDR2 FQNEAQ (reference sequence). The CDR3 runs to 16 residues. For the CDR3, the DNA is TGTGCCAGCAGCTTGGGGGGGCAGGCCACCGGAGATACGCAGTATTTT. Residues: CASSLGGQATGDTQYF.

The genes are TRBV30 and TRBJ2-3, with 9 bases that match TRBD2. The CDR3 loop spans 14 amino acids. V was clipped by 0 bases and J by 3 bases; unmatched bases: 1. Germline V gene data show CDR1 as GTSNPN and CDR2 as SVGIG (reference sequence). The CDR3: CAWSVAGGTDTQYF. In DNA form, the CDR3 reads TGTGCCTGGAGTGTCGCGGGAGGGACAGATACGCAGTATTTT. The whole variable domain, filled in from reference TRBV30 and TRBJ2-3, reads SQTIHQWPATLVQPVGSPLSLECTVEGTSNPNLYWYRQAAGRGLQLLFYSVGIGQISSEVPQNLSASRPQDRQFILSSKKLLLSDSGFYLCAWSVAGGTDTQYFGPGTRLTVL.

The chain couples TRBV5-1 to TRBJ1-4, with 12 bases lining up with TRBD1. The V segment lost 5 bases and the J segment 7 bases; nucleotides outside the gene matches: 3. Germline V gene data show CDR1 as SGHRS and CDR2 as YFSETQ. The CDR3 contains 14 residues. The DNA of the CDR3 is TGCGCCAGCAGAAGGGACAGGGGGCGTGAAAAACTGTTTTTT. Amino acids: CASRRDRGREKLFF.

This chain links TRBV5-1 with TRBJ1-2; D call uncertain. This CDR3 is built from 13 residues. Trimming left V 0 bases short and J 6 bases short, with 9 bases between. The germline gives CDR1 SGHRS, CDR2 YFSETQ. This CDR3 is CASSLADGHGYTF. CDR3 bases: TGCGCCAGCAGCTTGGCCGACGGTCATGGCTACACCTTC.

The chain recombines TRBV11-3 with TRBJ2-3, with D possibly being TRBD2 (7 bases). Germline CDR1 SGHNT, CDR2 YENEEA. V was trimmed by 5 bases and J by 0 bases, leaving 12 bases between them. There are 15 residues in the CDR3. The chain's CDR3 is CASSPRGPSTDTQYF. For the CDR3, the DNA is TGTGCCAGCAGCCCGCGGGGGCCTAGCACAGATACGCAGTATTTT.

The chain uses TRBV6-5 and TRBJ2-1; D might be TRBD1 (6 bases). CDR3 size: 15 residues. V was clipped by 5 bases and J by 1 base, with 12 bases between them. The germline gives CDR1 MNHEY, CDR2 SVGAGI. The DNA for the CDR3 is TGTGCCAGCAGTCCAGGGGATTCGTCCTACAATGAGCAGTTCTTC. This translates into CASSPGDSSYNEQFF.

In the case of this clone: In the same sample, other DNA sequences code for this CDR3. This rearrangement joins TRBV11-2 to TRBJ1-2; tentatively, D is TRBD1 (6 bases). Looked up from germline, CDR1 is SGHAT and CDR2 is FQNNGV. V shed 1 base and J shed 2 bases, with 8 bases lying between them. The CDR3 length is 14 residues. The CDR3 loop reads CASSLGGGNYGYTF. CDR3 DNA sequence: TGTGCCAGCAGCTTAGGAGGGGGGAACTATGGCTACACCTTC. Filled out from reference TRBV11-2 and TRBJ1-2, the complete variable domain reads EAGVAQSPRYKIIEKRQSVAFWCNPISGHATLYWYQQILGQGPKLLIQFQNNGVVDDSQLPKDRFSAERLKGVDSTLKIQPAKLEDSAVYLCASSLGGGNYGYTFGSGTRLTVV.

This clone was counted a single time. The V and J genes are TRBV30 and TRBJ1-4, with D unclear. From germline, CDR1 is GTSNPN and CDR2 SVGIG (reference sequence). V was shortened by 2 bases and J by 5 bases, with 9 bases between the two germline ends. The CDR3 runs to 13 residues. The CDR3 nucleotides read TGTGCCTGGAGTTTCAGGCTGAATGAAAAACTGTTTTTT. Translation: CAWSFRLNEKLFF.

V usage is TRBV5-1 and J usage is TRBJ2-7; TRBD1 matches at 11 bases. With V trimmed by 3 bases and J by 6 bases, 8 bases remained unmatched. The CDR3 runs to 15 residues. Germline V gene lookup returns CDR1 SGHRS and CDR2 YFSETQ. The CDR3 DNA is TGCGCCAGCAGCTGGGCGGGACAGGGGGTAGGCGAGCAGTACTTC. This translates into CASSWAGQGVGEQYF.

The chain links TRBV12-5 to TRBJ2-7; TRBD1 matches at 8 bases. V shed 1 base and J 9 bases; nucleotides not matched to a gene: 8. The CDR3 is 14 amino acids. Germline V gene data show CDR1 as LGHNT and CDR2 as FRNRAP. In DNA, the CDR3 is TGTGCTAGTGGTTTGGGAATTCAGGGGGCCGGGCAGTACTTC. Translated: CASGLGIQGAGQYF. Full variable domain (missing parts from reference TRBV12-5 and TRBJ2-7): DARVTQTPRHKVTEMGQEVTMRCQPILGHNTVFWYRQTMMQGLELLAYFRNRAPLDDSGMPKDRFSAEMPDATLATLKIQPSEPRDSAVYFCASGLGIQGAGQYFGPGTRLTVT.

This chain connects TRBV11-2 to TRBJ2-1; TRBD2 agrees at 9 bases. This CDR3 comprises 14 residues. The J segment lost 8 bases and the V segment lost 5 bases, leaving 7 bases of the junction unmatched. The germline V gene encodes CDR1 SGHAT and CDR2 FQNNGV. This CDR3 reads CASSGSTSGYEQFF. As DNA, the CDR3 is TGTGCCAGCAGCGGTAGCACTAGCGGGTATGAGCAGTTCTTC. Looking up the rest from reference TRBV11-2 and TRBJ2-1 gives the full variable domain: EAGVAQSPRYKIIEKRQSVAFWCNPISGHATLYWYQQILGQGPKLLIQFQNNGVVDDSQLPKDRFSAERLKGVDSTLKIQPAKLEDSAVYLCASSGSTSGYEQFFGPGTRLTVL.

The CDR3 nucleotides are TGTGCCAGCAGCTTATCTCCCCCTGTAGGCAGGGCCCGTTATGGCTACACCTTC. Translating it yields CASSLSPPVGRARYGYTF. The chain employs TRBV11-2 and TRBJ1-2, with D tentatively TRBD1 (5 bases). V gave up 2 bases and J gave up 5 bases, with 24 bases separating them. The CDR3 runs 18 residues. Germline V CDR1 and CDR2: SGHAT, FQNNGV.

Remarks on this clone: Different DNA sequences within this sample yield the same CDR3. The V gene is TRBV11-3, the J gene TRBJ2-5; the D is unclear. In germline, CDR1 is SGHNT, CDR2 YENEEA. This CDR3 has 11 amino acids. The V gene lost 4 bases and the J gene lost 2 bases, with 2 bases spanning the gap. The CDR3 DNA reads TGTGCCAGCAGCTCGCAAGAGACCCAGTACTTC. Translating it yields CASSSQETQYF.